The 32 T cell receptor beta chains below all came from one sample that was sequenced in a study of T cell changes during pregnancy in multiple sclerosis. The protocol was immunoSEQ multiplex PCR, while the TCRdb copy is restricted to in-frame clones and leaves out a portion. Among some 100,000 clones listed, 90% to 95% were seen once. This specimen consisted of peripheral blood, obtained before pregnancy. The receptors derive from a female donor with multiple sclerosis, enrolled in a pregnancy study.

The chain carries TRBV29-1 and TRBJ2-7; TRBD1 agrees at 10 bases. The V and J ends lost 5 bases and 3 bases, in that order; junction bases with no gene match: 7. In germline, CDR1 is SQVTM, CDR2 ANQGSEA. This CDR3 region has 14 residues. CDR3 in amino acids: CSVLATGGVYEQYF. In nucleotides, the CDR3 is TGCAGCGTTCTTGCGACAGGGGGCGTCTACGAGCAGTACTTC.

This chain connects TRBV5-4 to TRBJ1-2; no clear D gene. Trimming cost V 5 bases and J 7 bases, with 15 bases left between them. Germline CDR1 reads SGHNT; CDR2 reads YYREEE (reference sequence). The CDR3 is 13 amino acids. The CDR3 loop is CASSAPRASGYTF. Here the CDR3 DNA reads TGTGCCAGCAGTGCCCCTCGCGCTAGTGGCTACACCTTC.

The rearrangement links TRBV19 to TRBJ2-1; 9 bases map to TRBD1. From germline, CDR1 is LNHDA and CDR2 SQIVND (reference sequence). The CDR3 is 15 amino acids. Trimming cost V 3 bases and J 4 bases; bases outside gene matches: 4. The CDR3 loop reads CASSMGTGYYNEQFF. CDR3 nucleotides: TGTGCCAGTAGTATGGGGACAGGGTATTACAATGAGCAGTTCTTC.

This chain joins TRBV6-5 and TRBJ2-1, with 8 bases identical to TRBD2. In germline, CDR1 is MNHEY, CDR2 SVGAGI. The V and J ends lost 6 bases and 7 bases, in that order; junction bases with no gene match: 8. The CDR3 length is 14 residues. The CDR3, as DNA: TGTGCCAGCAGACCCGGACTAGCAGGGAATGAGCAGTTCTTC. It codes for CASRPGLAGNEQFF.

The rearrangement links TRBV6-1 to TRBJ1-4; D unresolved. Germline V gene sequence: CDR1 MNHNS, CDR2 SASEGT. The CDR3 length is 17 residues. Trimming left V 2 bases short and J 6 bases short, with 19 bases between. DNA for the CDR3: TGTGCCAGCAGTGAATCCGGGGAAGACGGTCTCGATGAAAAACTGTTTTTT. Amino acid sequence: CASSESGEDGLDEKLFF.

The V and J genes are TRBV2 and TRBJ2-5; 12 bases agree with TRBD2. The CDR3 sequence is 14 residues long. The ends lost 7 bases at V and 1 base at J; junction bases unmatched: 1. Germline V gene sequence: CDR1 SNHLY, CDR2 FYNNEI. The CDR3 loop is CASKTSGSQETQYF. The CDR3 nucleotides are TGTGCCAGCAAGACTAGCGGGAGCCAAGAGACCCAGTACTTC. The full variable domain, completed using reference TRBV2 and TRBJ2-5, is EPEVTQTPSHQVTQMGQEVILRCVPISNHLYFYWYRQILGQKVEFLVSFYNNEISEKSEIFDDQFSVERPDGSNFTLKIRSTKLEDSAMYFCASKTSGSQETQYFGPGTRLLVL.

This chain links TRBV6-1 with TRBJ1-1; TRBD1 matches 8 bases. The germline CDR1 and CDR2 sequences are MNHNS and SASEGT. The J segment lost 11 bases and the V segment lost 4 bases, leaving 15 bases of the junction unmatched. The CDR3 is made up of 15 amino acids. The DNA for the CDR3 is TGTGCCAGCAGTGCTATTGACAGGGGCAATTCGCCGGCTTTCTTT. Protein sequence: CASSAIDRGNSPAFF.

The rearrangement joins TRBV7-3 to TRBJ2-3; D uncertain. This CDR3 is built from 13 residues. CDR1 is SGHTA, CDR2 FQGTGA, per germline. Trimming pared 5 bases from V and 5 bases from J, leaving 11 bases between. The CDR3 DNA follows: TGTGCCAGCAGCCCTTCGAACGGAGATACGCAGTATTTT. This encodes CASSPSNGDTQYF.

The gene calls are TRBV28 and TRBJ1-2, with a tentative D call TRBD1 (5 bases). The CDR3 is 11 residues long. The ends were cut back, 11 bases at V and 4 bases at J, with 11 bases in the middle. The germline V gene has CDR1 MDHEN and CDR2 SYDVKM. The CDR3 sequence: CASTGGYGYTF. DNA for the CDR3: TGTGCCTCAACGGGGGGCTATGGCTACACCTTC.

A single count supports this clone. The chain employs TRBV20-1 and TRBJ2-2; D remains unclear. Germline CDR1 and CDR2: DFQATT and SNEGSKA (reference sequence). The V end lost 4 bases, the J end lost 2 bases, and 2 bases lay between the germline ends. This CDR3 contains 11 residues. CDR3 sequence (DNA): TGCAGTGCTACTAACACCGGGGAGCTGTTTTTT. Its protein product is CSATNTGELFF.

This sequence joins TRBV19 and TRBJ1-1; D unresolved. The V gene's germline CDR1 is LNHDA and CDR2 SQIVND (reference sequence). Trimming took off 6 bases at V and 5 bases at J, with 10 bases between the two ends. The length of the CDR3 is 12 residues. The DNA for the CDR3 is TGTGCCAGTAGCCCTGGGCCTACTGAAGCTTTCTTT. Residues: CASSPGPTEAFF. The full variable domain, its missing parts supplied by reference TRBV19 and TRBJ1-1, is DGGITQSPKYLFRKEGQNVTLSCEQNLNHDAMYWYRQDPGQGLRLIYYSQIVNDFQKGDIAEGYSVSREKKESFPLTVTSAQKNPTAFYLCASSPGPTEAFFGQGTRLTVV.

The count of this clone is one. The chain carries TRBV11-2 and TRBJ2-7, with D maybe TRBD2 (5 bases). The CDR3 length is 14 residues. Germline V CDR1 and CDR2: SGHAT, FQNNGV. V was trimmed by 6 bases and J by 7 bases, leaving 19 bases between them. CDR3 nucleotides: TGTGCCAGCAGTCGAACCCGGGAAACGGGAGAGCAGTACTTC. It codes for CASSRTRETGEQYF.

This clone appeared a few times. The chain joins TRBV5-4 to TRBJ1-2, with TRBD1 matching over 7 bases. The CDR3 runs to 14 residues. The trim removed 4 bases at V and 5 bases at J, leaving 8 bases unmatched. Germline V gene sequence: CDR1 SGHNT, CDR2 YYREEE (reference sequence). CDR3 sequence: CASSLPGQLYGYTF. CDR3 bases: TGTGCCAGCAGCCTCCCGGGACAGCTTTATGGCTACACCTTC.

The genes are TRBV6-5 and TRBJ1-5; TRBD1 might be the D (6 bases). Trimming took off 5 bases at V and 5 bases at J, with 13 bases between the two ends. The CDR3 extends over 14 amino acids. Germline CDR1 reads MNHEY; CDR2 reads SVGAGI. The CDR3 nucleotides are TGTGCCAGCAGTCAGGGGCCGGTGGATCAGCCCCAGCATTTT. It translates to CASSQGPVDQPQHF.

This clone was counted a single time. The J gene is TRBJ1-2, the V gene TRBV4-3, with no clear D. Trimming took 0 bases from V and 4 from J, leaving 6 bases between them. Germline CDR1 reads LGHNA; CDR2 reads YSLEER. The CDR3 covers 13 residues. DNA of the CDR3: TGCGCCAGCAGCCAAGAGACGGGCTATGGCTACACCTTC. It yields the protein CASSQETGYGYTF.

V usage is TRBV2 and J usage is TRBJ2-7, with D tentatively TRBD2 (5 bases). V lost 10 bases to trimming and J lost 2 bases, with 15 bases between them. The CDR3 is made up of 13 amino acids. Germline lookup yields CDR1 SNHLY and CDR2 FYNNEI. This CDR3 reads CATISDSAYEQYF. The CDR3 bases are TGTGCCACCATTAGCGATTCCGCCTACGAGCAGTACTTC.

This clone appeared once. The chain links TRBV5-6 to TRBJ2-5; unclear D gene. CDR1 and CDR2 from the germline V gene are SGHDT and YYEEEE. The CDR3 has 14 amino acids. The ends were cut back, 0 bases at V and 2 bases at J, with 8 bases in the middle. The CDR3 nucleotides read TGTGCCAGCAGCTTGGCCTCCTCTCAAGAGACCCAGTACTTC. Its translation is CASSLASSQETQYF. The complete variable domain, with remaining parts taken from reference TRBV5-6 and TRBJ2-5, reads DAGVTQSPTHLIKTRGQQVTLRCSPKSGHDTVSWYQQALGQGPQFIFQYYEEEERQRGNFPDRFSGHQFPNYSSELNVNALLLGDSALYLCASSLASSQETQYFGPGTRLLVL.

The chain is built from TRBV4-1 and TRBJ2-7, with D perhaps matching TRBD1 (6 bases). The CDR3 consists of 14 residues. Trimming removed 3 bases at V and 5 bases at J, with 14 bases between. The germline CDR1 and CDR2 sequences are MGHRA and YSYEKL. The CDR3 coding sequence is TGCGCCAGCAGCCACCCCGGGACAAGGAACGAGCAGTACTTC. Protein sequence: CASSHPGTRNEQYF.

The rearrangement uses TRBV5-1 and TRBJ2-5, with 7 positions matching TRBD2. The CDR3 loop spans 14 amino acids. Germline assignment: CDR1 SGHRS and CDR2 YFSETQ. V trimming: 0 bases; J trimming: 5 bases; junction bases outside the gene matches: 4. The CDR3 coding sequence is TGCGCCAGCAGCTTGGCCGCCGGGAGGGAGACCCAGTACTTC. Its translation is CASSLAAGRETQYF.

Only one count was recorded for this clone. V is TRBV7-9 and J is TRBJ2-7; TRBD2 aligns across 7 bases. Germline-derived CDR1 and CDR2 are SEHNR and FQNEAQ (reference sequence). The CDR3 is 14 amino acids. The ends lost 5 bases at V and 0 bases at J; junction bases unmatched: 4. The CDR3 nucleotides read TGTGCCAGCAGCCCCGGGACTACCTCCTACGAGCAGTACTTC. Its protein is CASSPGTTSYEQYF.

The V call is TRBV6-1, the J call TRBJ2-3; a weak D match, TRBD2 (5 bases). Between the trimmed V and J ends, which lost 2 bases and 1 base, there was a span of 10 bases. CDR1 is MNHNS, CDR2 SASEGT, per germline. The CDR3 length is 15 residues. For the CDR3, the DNA is TGTGCCAGCAGTGAAATTCGAGCGGGCACAGATACGCAGTATTTT. Its translation: CASSEIRAGTDTQYF.

The J gene is TRBJ2-2, the V gene TRBV20-1; D uncertain. This CDR3 comprises 11 residues. The germline gives CDR1 DFQATT, CDR2 SNEGSKA (reference sequence). Trimming pared 3 bases from V and 3 bases from J, leaving 2 bases between. The CDR3 DNA follows: TGCAGTGCTAGCTACACCGGGGAGCTGTTTTTT. Residues: CSASYTGELFF.

This chain connects TRBV5-1 to TRBJ2-1; 8 nucleotides match TRBD2. In germline, CDR1 is SGHRS, CDR2 YFSETQ. Trimming at V came to 4 bases and at J to 9 bases, leaving 21 bases not matched to a gene. This CDR3 is built from 18 residues. CDR3 protein: CASSPWGQGAGDEGEQFF. DNA for the CDR3: TGCGCCAGCAGCCCCTGGGGCCAAGGAGCGGGAGATGAAGGTGAGCAGTTCTTC.

This sequence joins TRBV19 and TRBJ1-1, with D perhaps TRBD1 (5 bases). Germline V gene sequence: CDR1 LNHDA, CDR2 SQIVND (reference sequence). V lost 3 bases, J lost 3 bases, and 11 bases lay in between. This CDR3 is 14 amino acids long. CDR3 coding DNA: TGTGCCAGTAGTATCATCAAGGGGTACACTGAAGCTTTCTTT. Translated: CASSIIKGYTEAFF. The entire variable domain, with the rest obtained from reference TRBV19 and TRBJ1-1, is as follows: DGGITQSPKYLFRKEGQNVTLSCEQNLNHDAMYWYRQDPGQGLRLIYYSQIVNDFQKGDIAEGYSVSREKKESFPLTVTSAQKNPTAFYLCASSIIKGYTEAFFGQGTRLTVV.

This chain connects TRBV5-6 to TRBJ2-7; possible D gene TRBD2, 5 bases. Germline V gene lookup returns CDR1 SGHDT and CDR2 YYEEEE. CDR3 length equals 15 residues. Trimming left V 0 bases short and J 0 bases short, with 10 bases between. CDR3 in DNA: TGTGCCAGCAGCTTGGAAAGCGGACCCTCCTACGAGCAGTACTTC. This codes for CASSLESGPSYEQYF.

This chain joins TRBV30 and TRBJ1-5; TRBD1 is a possible D gene (5 bases). This CDR3 spans 13 amino acids. CDR1 is GTSNPN and CDR2 is SVGIG in the germline V gene (reference sequence). Trimming left V 1 base short and J 2 bases short, with 6 bases between. The CDR3 reads CAWSAQGNQPQHF. Here the CDR3 DNA reads TGTGCCTGGAGTGCACAGGGCAATCAGCCCCAGCATTTT.

V is TRBV27 and J is TRBJ2-4; no definite D call. The V end was cut by 2 bases, the J end by 4 bases, with 9 bases between. Germline CDR1 and CDR2: MNHEY and SMNVEV (reference sequence). CDR3 length: 14 residues. The CDR3 region has the DNA TGTGCCAGCAGTTTAGGGCCAGAGAAAAACATTCAGTACTTC. Protein product: CASSLGPEKNIQYF.

The genes are TRBV19 and TRBJ2-4; 7 bases line up with TRBD2. J gave up 6 bases and V 1 base, and 9 bases lay outside the gene matches. Germline-derived CDR1 and CDR2 are LNHDA and SQIVND (reference sequence). The CDR3 contains 16 residues. Here the CDR3 reads CASSIAGGSWINIQYF. Here the CDR3 DNA reads TGTGCCAGTAGTATAGCGGGCGGGAGTTGGATAAACATTCAGTACTTC.

This clone showed up just a few times. This chain connects TRBV10-3 to TRBJ1-1; TRBD1 is a possible D gene (5 bases). This CDR3 has 13 amino acids. V lost 6 bases and J 1 base, leaving 9 bases between the germline ends. Per germline, CDR1 ENHRY and CDR2 SYGVKD. The CDR3 spells CAISPQANTEAFF. The CDR3 DNA reads as TGTGCCATCAGCCCACAGGCGAACACTGAAGCTTTCTTT.

This chain joins TRBV7-9 and TRBJ2-2, with 9 bases aligning to TRBD1. From germline, CDR1 is SEHNR and CDR2 FQNEAQ (reference sequence). The CDR3 has 15 amino acids. V lost 5 bases, J lost 7 bases, and 8 bases stayed unmatched. CDR3 coding DNA: TGTGCCAGCAGCGCACAGGGGGCGCGGGACGGGGAGCTGTTTTTT. Residues: CASSAQGARDGELFF.

A single count supports this clone. The chain employs TRBV10-3 and TRBJ1-5; weak D call: TRBD1 (6 bases). Trimming left V 0 bases short and J 4 bases short, with 7 bases between. There are 14 residues in the CDR3. CDR1 is ENHRY, CDR2 SYGVKD, per germline. The CDR3 here is CAISESGGNQPQHF. CDR3 coding DNA: TGTGCCATCAGTGAGTCAGGGGGAAATCAGCCCCAGCATTTT.

The chain uses TRBV23-1 and TRBJ2-1, with D unclear. TRBV23-1 counts as an open reading frame of uncertain function. The CDR3 totals 12 residues. The ends were cut back, 4 bases at V and 7 bases at J, with 8 bases in the middle. CDR3: CASSPRRNEQFF. For the CDR3, the DNA is TGCGCCAGCAGTCCTCGCCGGAATGAGCAGTTCTTC.